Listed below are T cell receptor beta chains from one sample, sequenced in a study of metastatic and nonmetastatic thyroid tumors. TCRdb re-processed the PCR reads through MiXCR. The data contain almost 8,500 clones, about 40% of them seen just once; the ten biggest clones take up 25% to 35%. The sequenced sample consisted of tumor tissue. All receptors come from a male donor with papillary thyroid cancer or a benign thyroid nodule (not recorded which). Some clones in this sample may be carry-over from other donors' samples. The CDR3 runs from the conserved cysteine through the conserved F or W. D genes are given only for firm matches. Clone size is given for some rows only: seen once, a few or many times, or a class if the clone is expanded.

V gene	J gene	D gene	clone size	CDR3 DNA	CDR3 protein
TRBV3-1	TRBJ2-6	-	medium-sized	TGTGCCAGCAGCCAAGGTTCTGGGTCTGGGGCCAACGTCCTGACTTTC	CASSQGSGSGANVLTF
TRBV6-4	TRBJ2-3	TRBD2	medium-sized	TGTGCCAGCAGTGAAGGGGGACTAGAGTCGGCTGCGCAGTATTTT	CASSEGGLESAAQYF
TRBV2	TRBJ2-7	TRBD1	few	TGTGCCAGCAAAGGACGGGACAGTTCCTACGAGCAGTACTTC	CASKGRDSSYEQYF
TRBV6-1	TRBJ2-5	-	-	TGTGCCAGCAGTGAAGATTTTGCAGGAAAAGAGACCCAGTACTTC	CASSEDFAGKETQYF
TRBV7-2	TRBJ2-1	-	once	TGTGCCAGCAGCTTTGGGGGGTTGGGCAATGAGCAGTTCTTC	CASSFGGLGNEQFF
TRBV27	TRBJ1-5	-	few	TGTGCCAGCAGTTTATCGATGGGGAATCAGCCCCAGCATTTT	CASSLSMGNQPQHF
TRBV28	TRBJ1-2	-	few	TGTGCCAGCAGTTCCCCGCGTGGCTATACCTTC	CASSSPRGYTF
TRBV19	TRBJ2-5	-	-	TGTGCCAGTAGTATTGGGGAAACAGGGTACCAAGAGACCCAGTACTTC	CASSIGETGYQETQYF
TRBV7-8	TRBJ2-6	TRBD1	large	TGTGCCAGCAGCTTAGATCAGGGGGCTGGGGCCAACGTCCTGACTTTC	CASSLDQGAGANVLTF
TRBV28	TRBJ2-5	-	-	TGTACCAGCAGTTTAAGGGGAGGACTCGTAGTGACCCAGTACTTC	CTSSLRGGLVVTQYF
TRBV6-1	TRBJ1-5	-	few	TGTGCCAGCAGTGACTTGGGACCCGCCAATCAGCCCCAGCATTTT	CASSDLGPANQPQHF
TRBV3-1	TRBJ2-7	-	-	TGTGCCAGCAGCCAAGCTTTGGACACTTTCTACGAGCAGTACTTC	CASSQALDTFYEQYF
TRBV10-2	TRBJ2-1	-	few	TGCGCCAGCAGTGAGGAGGGTTCCTACAATGAGCAGTTCTTC	CASSEEGSYNEQFF
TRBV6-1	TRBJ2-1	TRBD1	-	TGTGCCAGCAGTGAGATCCCGGGACAGGGCTATGAGCAGTTCTTC	CASSEIPGQGYEQFF
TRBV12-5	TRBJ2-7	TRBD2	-	TGTGCTAGTTCGCCTAGCGGGAGTCGGTACGAGCAGTACTTC	CASSPSGSRYEQYF
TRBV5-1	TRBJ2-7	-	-	TGCGCCAGCAGCTTGCAGGGCACCGCCTACGAGCAGTACTTC	CASSLQGTAYEQYF
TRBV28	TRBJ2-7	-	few	TGTGCCAGCGGCCGGTACGAGCAGTACTTC	CASGRYEQYF